This T cell receptor beta chain originates from a study of blood T cell repertoires in COVID-19. For the study at large: Sites in the United States, Italy and Spain provided acute and convalescent COVID-19 samples. PBMCs, B-cell-depleted T cells, or T cells were the source of the cDNA or gDNA that made up the material.

This CDR3 contains 15 residues. Germline V gene lookup returns CDR1 MNHEY and CDR2 SVGAGI. Trimming stripped 4 bases from V and 3 bases from J, with 15 bases between. The table came from immunoSEQ multiplex PCR; TCRdb's copy has only in-frame clones and leaves some out. The data contain 55,000 to 65,000 clones, about 77% of them singletons. This clone was seen a handful of times. The receptor's source is a human donor in a cohort sampled during active COVID-19. V and J are TRBV6-5 and TRBJ1-1; D may be TRBD1 (6 bases). The sequenced material came from peripheral blood. CDR3 DNA sequence: TGTGCCAGCAGTTCTCCCGGGACAACGGACACTGAAGCTTTCTTT. Encoded protein: CASSSPGTTDTEAFF.